This T cell receptor beta chain was captured by sequencing in a study of shared clonotypes between healthy human individuals. Looked up from germline, CDR1 is SEHNR and CDR2 is FQNEAQ (reference sequence). V dropped 5 bases and J dropped 4; count of bases not matched to a gene: 5. The CDR3 totals 15 residues. A note on this clone: Its antigen is unknown. This same CDR3 is encoded by further DNA sequences in the sample.

Study findings and constraints: Collection of samples was limited to blood; tissue repertoires likely differ. Lower generation probabilities were found for non-shared clonotypes than for those shared by all four donors.

Terminally differentiated effector memory CD45RA+ cells were excluded from the naive CD8 cells, which were CD45RO-negative and positively selected for CCR7. The study enrolled healthy HIV-negative adults without recent acute infections or vaccinations as donors. TCRdb's copy holds only in-frame clones and misses some; the assay was immunoSEQ multiplex PCR. Of roughly 770,000 clones listed, around 96% are singletons. The chain recombines TRBV7-9 with TRBJ2-7; 13 bases fit TRBD2. The receptor was isolated from a man aged 25-45 years in good health. Sequencing used naive CD8+ T cells sorted from blood. The CDR3 protein is CASSPGTSGTYEQYF. CDR3 DNA sequence: TGTGCCAGCAGCCCAGGGACTAGCGGGACTTACGAGCAGTACTTC.